Below, 31 T cell receptor beta chains from the same sample are listed, as sequenced in a study of cytomegalovirus exposure and HLA in healthy donors. PCR was performed using 60 Vbeta and 13 Jbeta primers. The repertoire was sequenced with immunoSEQ multiplex PCR; TCRdb's copy has only in-frame clones and lacks some. Of approximately 100,000 clones in the sample, 85% were seen once. Sequences were obtained from PBMCs. Receptor source: a man aged 40-49 years in good health and CMV-seropositive.

The gene calls are TRBV10-1 and TRBJ2-3; TRBD2 matches at 7 bases. CDR1 is WNHNN, CDR2 SYGVQD, per germline (reference sequence). This CDR3 has 16 residues. V lost 1 base to trimming and J lost 3 bases; unmatched junction nucleotides: 7. The CDR3 DNA reads TGCGCCAGCAGTGAGTTACCTAGCGGACCGACAGATACGCAGTATTTT. Its translation: CASSELPSGPTDTQYF.

V and J are TRBV25-1 and TRBJ2-5; 7 bases map to TRBD1. The J call may not be correct, given that the DNA end is closer to TRBJ2-7. This CDR3 region has 17 residues. Germline V gene data show CDR1 as MGHDK and CDR2 as SYGVNS. The CDR3 is CASSENLRQGSTREQYF. In DNA, the CDR3 is TGTGCCAGCAGTGAAAACCTTAGACAGGGCAGTACTCGCGAGCAGTACTTC.

V is TRBV28 and J is TRBJ2-3; D might be TRBD1 (6 bases). In germline, CDR1 is MDHEN, CDR2 SYDVKM. Trimming took 1 base from V and 5 from J, leaving 13 bases between them. The CDR3 runs to 15 residues. The CDR3 region is CASSLLGGAGDTQYF. The CDR3 DNA reads TGTGCCAGCAGTTTATTAGGGGGAGCTGGAGATACGCAGTATTTT.

CDR3 in DNA: TGTGCCAGCAGGCAAACAGTATCGGGGTCCTACGAGCAGTACTTC. Protein: CASRQTVSGSYEQYF. The V gene is TRBV7-2, the J gene TRBJ2-7; a weak D match, TRBD2 (5 bases). The V and J ends lost 6 bases and 1 base respectively, with 16 bases between them. CDR3 length: 15 amino acids. The V gene's germline CDR1 is SGHTA and CDR2 FQGNSA.

With respect to this clone: Other nucleotide sequences from this sample produce the same CDR3. The chain is built from TRBV29-1 and TRBJ1-2; possible D gene TRBD1, 6 bases. The CDR3 contains 12 residues. The germline V gene encodes CDR1 SQVTM and CDR2 ANQGSEA. Trimming cost V 4 bases and J 3 bases, with 9 bases left between them. The CDR3 region is CSVGNRDYGYTF. DNA for the CDR3: TGCAGCGTTGGAAACAGGGACTATGGCTACACCTTC.

The chain carries TRBV7-6 and TRBJ2-3; D uncertain. The ends were cut back, 4 bases at V and 10 bases at J, with 15 bases in the middle. Germline V lookup: CDR1 SGHVS, CDR2 FNYEAQ. The CDR3 contains 13 residues. The CDR3 DNA reads TGTGCCAGCAGCTCCGGAGTCGGGTATGCGCAGTATTTT. Translated: CASSSGVGYAQYF.

This clone was detected a few times. CDR3: CAWTSGGNEQYF. CDR3 DNA sequence: TGTGCCTGGACTAGCGGGGGCAACGAGCAGTACTTC. The J gene is TRBJ2-7, the V gene TRBV30; 10 bases align to TRBD2. V dropped 4 bases and J dropped 5; count of bases not matched to a gene: 2. Germline V gene data show CDR1 as GTSNPN and CDR2 as SVGIG (reference sequence). This CDR3 has 12 residues.

The CDR3 nucleotides read TGTGCCAGCAGTTACAGTAGGGGGCGGGGAGGGACCCAGTACTTC. Protein product: CASSYSRGRGGTQYF. The chain carries TRBV6-7 and TRBJ2-5, with a tentative D call TRBD1 (7 bases). TRBV6-7 is marked as an open reading frame, function uncertain. The CDR3 contains 15 residues. V was cut by 2 bases and J by 7 bases, with 17 bases left in between.

The rearrangement uses TRBV2 and TRBJ2-6; TRBD1 might be the D (6 bases). The CDR3 runs 16 residues. With 3 bases removed from V and 7 bases from J, the gap between germline ends came to 16 bases. The germline V gene encodes CDR1 SNHLY and CDR2 FYNNEI. The CDR3 protein is CASSEDSPASANVLTF. The CDR3 DNA reads as TGTGCCAGCAGTGAGGACAGCCCCGCGAGTGCCAACGTCCTGACTTTC.

The chain is built from TRBV6-1 and TRBJ2-7, with TRBD1 identical over 7 bases. Trimming cost V 5 bases and J 2 bases; bases outside gene matches: 9. CDR3 length: 15 amino acids. In germline, CDR1 is MNHNS, CDR2 SASEGT. This CDR3 is CASSLTPRGPYEQYF. CDR3 in DNA: TGTGCCAGCAGTTTGACTCCGAGGGGGCCCTACGAGCAGTACTTC.

The chain recombines TRBV7-9 with TRBJ2-7; D possibly corresponds to TRBD2 (6 bases). Germline V CDR1 and CDR2: SEHNR, FQNEAQ (reference sequence). This CDR3 has 14 amino acids. The ends were cut back, 5 bases at V and 0 bases at J, with 11 bases in the middle. In nucleotides, the CDR3 is TGTGCCAGCAGCCTGCGGGACTCCTCCTACGAGCAGTACTTC. This encodes CASSLRDSSYEQYF.

This clone was found a few times. This chain links TRBV7-9 with TRBJ1-1; D is unclear. V was pared by 3 bases and J by 10 bases, with 9 bases between. The CDR3 is 11 amino acids. CDR1 is SEHNR and CDR2 is FQNEAQ in the germline V gene (reference sequence). In DNA, the CDR3 is TGTGCCAGCAGCTTGGGCGCAGGAGCTTTCTTT. The encoded protein is CASSLGAGAFF.

The chain employs TRBV11-2 and TRBJ2-6; TRBD1 aligns across 10 bases. There are 16 residues in the CDR3. Germline V lookup: CDR1 SGHAT, CDR2 FQNNGV. V lost 3 bases and J lost 2; bases outside the gene matches: 1. In DNA, the CDR3 is TGTGCCAGCAGCTTCGGACAGGGGGCTGGGGCCAACGTCCTGACTTTC. This translates into CASSFGQGAGANVLTF.

The genes are TRBV23-1 and TRBJ1-4; TRBD1 might be the D (5 bases). TRBV23-1 is identified as an open reading frame with a role that is uncertain. The CDR3 has 18 residues. V gave up 2 bases and J gave up 0 bases, with 16 bases separating them. CDR3 sequence: CASSQLPARGTTNEKLFF. CDR3 DNA: TGCGCCAGCAGTCAACTTCCGGCTCGGGGGACAACTAATGAAAAACTGTTTTTT.

V usage is TRBV7-2 and J usage is TRBJ2-7; possible D gene TRBD2, 6 bases. From germline, CDR1 is SGHTA and CDR2 FQGNSA. The CDR3 is made up of 13 amino acids. V lost 5 bases, J lost 6 bases, and 14 bases lay in between. For the CDR3, the DNA is TGTGCCAGCAGCGCGGCGACTAGTTTCGAGCAGTACTTC. Amino acid sequence: CASSAATSFEQYF.

V and J are TRBV9 and TRBJ2-7, with D uncertain. V was trimmed by 2 bases and J by 5 bases, leaving 17 bases between them. The CDR3 totals 15 residues. Germline CDR1 is SGDLS and CDR2 is YYNGEE. The CDR3 protein is CASSVGITEENEQYF. CDR3 bases: TGTGCCAGCAGCGTTGGCATAACCGAGGAAAACGAGCAGTACTTC.

The rearrangement joins TRBV27 to TRBJ2-7; D not resolved. V was clipped by 5 bases and J by 2 bases, with 13 bases between them. The CDR3 extends over 14 amino acids. The V gene's germline CDR1 is MNHEY and CDR2 SMNVEV (reference sequence). The CDR3 DNA is TGTGCCAGCAGTCCCTCGGTTGTTACCTACGAGCAGTACTTC. It encodes CASSPSVVTYEQYF.

This chain connects TRBV5-1 to TRBJ2-1, with 13 bases fitting TRBD2. The CDR3 has 17 residues. Germline V gives CDR1 SGHRS, CDR2 YFSETQ. With V trimmed by 4 bases and J by 8 bases, 12 bases remained unmatched. CDR3 in DNA: TGCGCCAGCAGCACCGACCCTACTAGCGGGAGGGCGTATGAGCAGTTCTTC. This encodes CASSTDPTSGRAYEQFF.

The chain employs TRBV19 and TRBJ2-5; D gene uncertain. Germline CDR1 reads LNHDA; CDR2 reads SQIVND (reference sequence). Trimming stripped 7 bases from V and 4 bases from J, with 22 bases between. The CDR3 totals 16 residues. This CDR3 is CASTKEPTLPGETQYF. The CDR3 nucleotides read TGTGCCAGTACTAAAGAACCTACACTACCGGGAGAGACCCAGTACTTC.

The chain links TRBV5-5 to TRBJ2-2; the match to TRBD2 covers 10 bases. The CDR3 is 17 residues long. The ends lost 0 bases at V and 0 bases at J; junction bases unmatched: 2. CDR1 is SGHKS and CDR2 is YYEKEE in the germline V gene (reference sequence). CDR3 amino acids: CASSLAGLAANTGELFF. The CDR3 DNA reads TGTGCCAGCAGCTTGGCTGGACTAGCGGCGAACACCGGGGAGCTGTTTTTT.

This chain connects TRBV25-1 to TRBJ2-3, with 7 bases fitting TRBD2. After removal of 8 bases from V and 5 bases from J, the junction contained 4 bases not matched to a gene. The germline V gene has CDR1 MGHDK and CDR2 SYGVNS. The CDR3 is made up of 12 amino acids. Here the CDR3 DNA reads TGTGCCAGCTCCCCGGGGGGAGATACGCAGTATTTT. Residues: CASSPGGDTQYF.

The chain recombines TRBV4-2 with TRBJ1-2; 10 bases agree with TRBD1. This CDR3 region has 16 residues. V lost 3 bases to trimming and J lost 7 bases; unmatched junction nucleotides: 11. From germline, CDR1 is LGHNA and CDR2 YNFKEQ. In DNA, the CDR3 is TGTGCCAGCAGCCACTTGGGGGGACAGGGGCCCGGTGGCTACACCTTC. This translates into CASSHLGGQGPGGYTF.

Comments on this clone: An end of the junction differs from the germline gene, which may be a read error. J is TRBJ2-4 and V is TRBV2, with 10 bases lining up with TRBD2. Per the germline V gene, CDR1 is SNHLY and CDR2 is FYNNEI. The CDR3 sequence is 13 residues long. CDR3 in amino acids: CASSAETSGTEDF. DNA for the CDR3: TGTGCCAGCAGTGCCGAAACTAGCGGGACGGAGGACTTC.

V and J are TRBV2 and TRBJ1-6; TRBD1 matches 9 bases. CDR3 length equals 12 residues. V lost 10 bases to trimming and J lost 10 bases; unmatched junction nucleotides: 5. Germline-derived CDR1 and CDR2 are SNHLY and FYNNEI. CDR3 in amino acids: CATDRGTSPLHF. As DNA, the CDR3 is TGTGCCACAGACAGGGGGACATCACCCCTCCACTTT. Variable domain in full (rest from reference TRBV2 and TRBJ1-6): EPEVTQTPSHQVTQMGQEVILRCVPISNHLYFYWYRQILGQKVEFLVSFYNNEISEKSEIFDDQFSVERPDGSNFTLKIRSTKLEDSAMYFCATDRGTSPLHFGNGTRLTVT.

V gene TRBV7-6 combines with J gene TRBJ1-5; D possibly corresponds to TRBD1 (5 bases). Trimming removed 5 bases at V and 7 bases at J, with 18 bases between. Germline CDR1 reads SGHVS; CDR2 reads FNYEAQ. The CDR3 is 15 amino acids. The DNA for the CDR3 is TGTGCCAGCAGCGGGGGGGGTGGGGTGGGCCAGCCCCAGCATTTT. Amino acid sequence: CASSGGGGVGQPQHF.

V gene TRBV7-8 combines with J gene TRBJ2-7, with a possible D match to TRBD2 (5 bases). The CDR3 covers 14 residues. Germline CDR1 reads SGHVS; CDR2 reads FQNEAQ. V lost 6 bases and J 0 bases, leaving 12 bases between the germline ends. This CDR3 reads CASSYEEVSYEQYF. CDR3 coding DNA: TGTGCCAGCAGTTACGAGGAGGTCTCCTACGAGCAGTACTTC. Full variable domain (remainder filled in from reference TRBV7-8 and TRBJ2-7): GAGVSQSPRYKVAKRGQDVALRCDPISGHVSLFWYQQALGQGPEFLTYFQNEAQLDKSGLPSDRFFAERPEGSVSTLKIQRTQQEDSAVYLCASSYEEVSYEQYFGPGTRLTVT.

The chain employs TRBV7-6 and TRBJ2-5, with 12 bases that match TRBD2. Unmatched junction bases numbered 3, after V lost 3 bases and J lost 4 bases. The CDR3 has 15 residues. Germline V CDR1 and CDR2: SGHVS, FNYEAQ. In nucleotides, the CDR3 is TGTGCCAGCAGCTTCCTAGCGGGGGGGGTAGAGACCCAGTACTTC. The encoded protein is CASSFLAGGVETQYF.

The table lists this clone with a count of one. The genes are TRBV6-5 and TRBJ1-2; D call uncertain. The germline CDR1 and CDR2 sequences are MNHEY and SVGAGI. V dropped 7 bases and J dropped 0 bases, with 15 bases sitting between them. The CDR3 totals 15 residues. CDR3 residues: CASTRTMGANYGYTF. CDR3 coding DNA: TGTGCCAGCACCCGAACGATGGGCGCTAACTATGGCTACACCTTC.

V gene TRBV7-2 combines with J gene TRBJ2-1, with D possibly matching TRBD1 (6 bases). The germline V gene has CDR1 SGHTA and CDR2 FQGNSA. CDR3 length: 17 amino acids. V was trimmed by 4 bases and J by 0 bases, leaving 16 bases between them. CDR3 DNA: TGTGCCAGCAGCTACGCCGGGACACCTTTCTCCTACAATGAGCAGTTCTTC. It specifies CASSYAGTPFSYNEQFF.

DNA of the CDR3: TGTGCCAGCAGCCCATCTCCACAGGGGAGCACAGATACGCAGTATTTT. Residues: CASSPSPQGSTDTQYF. The rearrangement uses TRBV7-6 and TRBJ2-3; TRBD1 aligns across 7 bases. Germline loops: CDR1 SGHVS, CDR2 FNYEAQ. The CDR3 runs 16 residues. V shed 5 bases, J shed 0 bases, and the junction held 8 bases outside the gene matches. Using reference TRBV7-6 and TRBJ2-3 for the parts outside the CDR3, the full variable domain is GAGVSQSPRYKVTKRGQDVALRCDPISGHVSLYWYRQALGQGPEFLTYFNYEAQQDKSGLPNDRFSAERPEGSISTLTIQRTEQRDSAMYRCASSPSPQGSTDTQYFGPGTRLTVL.

This chain uses TRBV9 with TRBJ2-5; 15 bases are shared with TRBD2. J was trimmed by 5 bases and V by 3 bases; bases with no gene match: 8. CDR3 length: 17 residues. Germline V CDR1 and CDR2: SGDLS, YYNGEE. The DNA of the CDR3 is TGTGCCAGCAGCGAGGGACTAGCGGGAGGAGACTGGGAGACCCAGTACTTC. Translated, it gives CASSEGLAGGDWETQYF.